Each of the 30 T cell receptor beta chains below was sequenced from the same sample in a study of CD8 T cells in Susac syndrome. Reverse transcription of 0.5 to 1 ug RNA was performed with random hexamers. Each CDR3 protein gets one entry after TCRdb re-called the immunoSEQ multiplex PCR reads with MiXCR. The table records 95,000 to 150,000 distinct CDR3 sequences, 95% to 96% of them present only once. The sample taken for sequencing was CD4+ T cells from PBMCs. The receptors stem from a human donor with Susac syndrome.

The CDR3: CASSFGNREETQYF. The CDR3 nucleotides read TGTGCCAGCAGCTTTGGTAACAGGGAGGAGACCCAGTACTTC. The chain combines TRBV7-2 with TRBJ2-5; weak D call: TRBD1 (6 bases). The CDR3 is made up of 14 amino acids. Germline V gives CDR1 SGHTA, CDR2 FQGNSA. Trimming stripped 3 bases from V and 5 bases from J, with 13 bases between. The variable domain in full, completed from reference TRBV7-2 and TRBJ2-5, reads GAGVSQSPSNKVTEKGKDVELRCDPISGHTALYWYRQSLGQGLEFLIYFQGNSAPDKSGLPSDRFSAERTGGSVSTLTIQRTQQEDSAVYLCASSFGNREETQYFGPGTRLLVL.

This clonotype came up once. This chain joins TRBV20-1 and TRBJ2-2, with 8 bases lining up with TRBD1. V was pared by 5 bases and J by 1 base, with 3 bases of the junction left unmatched. This CDR3 region has 14 residues. Germline CDR1 and CDR2: DFQATT and SNEGSKA (reference sequence). CDR3 protein: CSAPGQGNTGELFF. CDR3 sequence (DNA): TGCAGTGCTCCCGGACAGGGGAACACCGGGGAGCTGTTTTTT.

V gene TRBV29-1 combines with J gene TRBJ2-5, with a possible D match to TRBD2 (5 bases). The V end lost 0 bases, the J end lost 1 base, and 12 bases lay between the germline ends. From germline, CDR1 is SQVTM and CDR2 ANQGSEA. The CDR3 loop spans 15 amino acids. CDR3 sequence (DNA): TGCAGCGTTGAAGATCTCGGAGGTGTCCAAGAGACCCAGTACTTC. Protein: CSVEDLGGVQETQYF.

This chain joins TRBV6-5 and TRBJ1-1; unclear D gene. Germline V gene data show CDR1 as MNHEY and CDR2 as SVGAGI. This CDR3 has 15 amino acids. Between the trimmed V and J ends, which lost 0 bases and 1 base, there was a span of 9 bases. The CDR3 DNA follows: TGTGCCAGCAGTTACTCGGATGGGAGGAACACTGAAGCTTTCTTT. Translated: CASSYSDGRNTEAFF.

The chain is built from TRBV2 and TRBJ1-5; 7 positions agree with TRBD1. CDR1 SNHLY and CDR2 FYNNEI come from the germline V gene. The ends lost 7 bases at V and 4 bases at J; junction bases unmatched: 10. CDR3 length equals 15 residues. CDR3 sequence reads: CASTSGTATNQPQHF. CDR3 DNA: TGTGCCAGCACCTCCGGGACAGCTACAAATCAGCCCCAGCATTTT.

This rearrangement joins TRBV12-3 or TRBV12-4 to TRBJ1-3; D is uncertain. V lost 4 bases, J lost 5 bases, and 15 bases lay in between. CDR3 size: 15 residues. The CDR3: CASSSQDRGRNTIYF. The CDR3 DNA is TGTGCCAGCAGTTCCCAAGACCGGGGAAGAAACACCATATATTTT.

The rearrangement joins TRBV29-1 to TRBJ2-7, with D maybe TRBD2 (5 bases). Germline values: CDR1 SQVTM, CDR2 ANQGSEA. The CDR3 is 14 amino acids. V was pared by 1 base and J by 2 bases, with 12 bases between. The CDR3 region has the DNA TGCAGCGTTGAAGCCGTGAGCGGTGCCTACGAGCAGTACTTC. Its protein is CSVEAVSGAYEQYF.

The gene calls are TRBV29-1 and TRBJ2-3; D tentatively reads TRBD1 or TRBD2 (5 bases each). The ends were cut back, 3 bases at V and 6 bases at J, with 13 bases in the middle. CDR1 SQVTM and CDR2 ANQGSEA come from the germline V gene. The CDR3 covers 13 residues. The CDR3 nucleotides are TGCAGCGTTGAGGGGATGTGGGGGGATACGCAGTATTTT. Translating gives CSVEGMWGDTQYF.

J is TRBJ2-7 and V is TRBV9; D not resolved. Trimming stripped 4 bases from V and 0 bases from J, with 14 bases between. The V gene's germline CDR1 is SGDLS and CDR2 YYNGEE. CDR3 length equals 15 residues. The CDR3 here is CASSPRPAPSYEQYF. The CDR3 DNA reads as TGTGCCAGCAGCCCGCGACCAGCCCCCTCCTACGAGCAGTACTTC.

In this sample, this clonotype turned up once. This chain's CDR3 is CASSSGLRETQYF. CDR3 coding DNA: TGTGCCAGCAGCTCGGGACTAAGAGAGACCCAGTACTTC. The V call is TRBV7-8, the J call TRBJ2-5; 7 positions match TRBD2. Germline-derived CDR1 and CDR2 are SGHVS and FQNEAQ. The V segment lost 4 bases and the J segment 4 bases; nucleotides outside the gene matches: 3. The CDR3 covers 13 residues.

The chain couples TRBV29-1 to TRBJ2-1, with 7 bases aligning to TRBD1. The CDR3 runs 15 residues. The germline V gene has CDR1 SQVTM and CDR2 ANQGSEA. V trimming: 3 bases; J trimming: 9 bases; junction bases outside the gene matches: 14. In DNA form, the CDR3 reads TGCAGCGTTGATACCCCCGACAGGGTAATACCTGAGCAGTTCTTC. It codes for CSVDTPDRVIPEQFF.

The J gene is TRBJ2-3, the V gene TRBV5-1; 7 nucleotides agree with TRBD2. The CDR3 runs to 15 residues. Unmatched junction bases numbered 9, after V lost 6 bases and J lost 2 bases. CDR1 and CDR2 (germline): SGHRS, YFSETQ. The CDR3 here is CASTTSGTSTDTQYF. CDR3 DNA: TGCGCCAGCACTACAAGCGGGACCTCCACAGATACGCAGTATTTT.

In DNA form, the CDR3 reads TGCAGTGCCACTAACCGAGGGACAGCGACTAACTATGGCTACACCTTC. Translation gives CSATNRGTATNYGYTF. The rearrangement uses TRBV20-1 and TRBJ1-2; TRBD1 aligns across 7 bases. Losses at the gene ends were 6 bases for V and 0 bases for J; bases not matched to a gene: 13. Germline V gives CDR1 DFQATT, CDR2 SNEGSKA (reference sequence). This CDR3 contains 16 residues.

The chain uses TRBV20-1 and TRBJ1-5; a weak D match, TRBD1 (6 bases). The germline V gene encodes CDR1 DFQATT and CDR2 SNEGSKA (reference sequence). V was clipped by 5 bases and J by 0 bases, with 11 bases between them. This CDR3 region has 14 residues. The CDR3 DNA reads as TGCAGTGCTGTCGGACAGTATAGCAATCAGCCCCAGCATTTT. It translates to CSAVGQYSNQPQHF.

The gene calls are TRBV28 and TRBJ2-7; TRBD1 matches at 7 bases. Germline loops: CDR1 MDHEN, CDR2 SYDVKM. There are 15 residues in the CDR3. V lost 5 bases and J lost 1; bases outside the gene matches: 8. CDR3 bases: TGTGCCAGCAGTAGGGCAGAGACAGGGTCCTACGAGCAGTACTTC. Encoded protein: CASSRAETGSYEQYF.

The chain is built from TRBV30 and TRBJ2-6; 10 nucleotides match TRBD1. CDR1 is GTSNPN, CDR2 SVGIG, per germline (reference sequence). The trim removed 8 bases at V and 2 bases at J, leaving 6 bases unmatched. This CDR3 has 15 amino acids. This CDR3 is CAGDRGRAGANVLTF. CDR3 DNA sequence: TGTGCCGGTGACAGGGGGCGGGCTGGGGCCAACGTCCTGACTTTC.

This clonotype appeared once. The chain couples TRBV30 to TRBJ2-2; 7 nucleotides line up with TRBD2. Unmatched junction bases numbered 8, after V lost 5 bases and J lost 2 bases. CDR3 length equals 15 residues. CDR1 is GTSNPN and CDR2 is SVGIG in the germline V gene (reference sequence). The CDR3 sequence: CAWGWASGNTGELFF. The CDR3 DNA is TGTGCCTGGGGATGGGCTAGCGGAAACACCGGGGAGCTGTTTTTT.

The rearrangement links TRBV28 to TRBJ2-3, with TRBD2 as a possible D gene (6 bases). V dropped 8 bases and J dropped 1 base, with 13 bases sitting between them. This CDR3 contains 14 residues. Germline-derived CDR1 and CDR2 are MDHEN and SYDVKM. The CDR3 reads CASGSSDGTDTQYF. The CDR3, as DNA: TGTGCCAGCGGATCTAGCGATGGCACAGATACGCAGTATTTT.

The chain combines TRBV5-1 with TRBJ2-5; D unresolved. With 1 base removed from V and 5 bases from J, the gap between germline ends came to 12 bases. CDR1 and CDR2 from the germline V gene are SGHRS and YFSETQ. This CDR3 contains 14 residues. This CDR3 is CASSLPGLKETQYF. In nucleotides, the CDR3 is TGCGCCAGCAGCTTGCCCGGGCTGAAGGAGACCCAGTACTTC. The variable domain in full, completed from reference TRBV5-1 and TRBJ2-5, reads KAGVTQTPRYLIKTRGQQVTLSCSPISGHRSVSWYQQTPGQGLQFLFEYFSETQRNKGNFPGRFSGRQFSNSRSEMNVSTLELGDSALYLCASSLPGLKETQYFGPGTRLLVL.

CDR3 amino acids: CASSLLLGGNIQYF. CDR3 sequence (DNA): TGTGCCAGCAGTTTATTGCTAGGGGGGAACATTCAGTACTTC. The rearrangement uses TRBV27 and TRBJ2-4; possibly TRBD1 or TRBD2 for D (6 bases each). Germline CDR1 MNHEY, CDR2 SMNVEV (reference sequence). This CDR3 comprises 14 residues. V was pared by 1 base and J by 7 bases, with 11 bases between.

This chain links TRBV5-1 with TRBJ2-5; 15 positions match TRBD2. CDR1 is SGHRS, CDR2 YFSETQ, per germline. CDR3 length equals 16 residues. V lost 4 bases to trimming and J lost 4 bases; unmatched junction nucleotides: 5. CDR3 region: CASSPGLAGGPETQYF. In DNA form, the CDR3 reads TGCGCCAGCAGCCCTGGACTAGCGGGAGGGCCAGAGACCCAGTACTTC.

The chain joins TRBV7-6 to TRBJ2-7; 12 bases agree with TRBD2. The CDR3 runs 16 residues. Germline assignment: CDR1 SGHVS and CDR2 FNYEAQ. V gave up 4 bases and J gave up 5 bases; unmatched junction bases: 9. As DNA, the CDR3 is TGTGCCAGCAGCTATCTCCTAGCGGGAGGGCCCCACGAGCAGTACTTC. Amino acids: CASSYLLAGGPHEQYF.

Comment on this clonotype: The junction departs from the called germline gene at one end, perhaps through a read error. DNA for the CDR3: TGTGCCAGCGGCCAAGGGGCTAGCACCAACGAGCAGTACTTC. It yields the protein CASGQGASTNEQYF. The V and J genes are TRBV3-1 and TRBJ2-7, with D perhaps given as TRBD1 or TRBD2 (5 bases each). Per the germline V gene, CDR1 is LGHDT and CDR2 is YNNKEL (reference sequence). The CDR3 runs to 14 residues.

V gene TRBV6-1 combines with J gene TRBJ2-3; D could derive from TRBD1 or TRBD2 (7 bases each). The CDR3 has 14 amino acids. Between the trimmed V and J ends, which lost 6 bases and 4 bases, there was a span of 14 bases. Germline-derived CDR1 and CDR2 are MNHNS and SASEGT. Here the CDR3 DNA reads TGTGCCAGCAGACCCGCAGGGGGGGCAGATACGCAGTATTTT. This codes for CASRPAGGADTQYF.

The chain carries TRBV20-1 and TRBJ2-5; the D is unclear. This CDR3 has 13 residues. Trimming stripped 0 bases from V and 2 bases from J, with 7 bases between. Germline V gives CDR1 DFQATT, CDR2 SNEGSKA (reference sequence). CDR3 DNA: TGCAGTGCTAGAGATCCTACTCAAGAGACCCAGTACTTC. Translating it yields CSARDPTQETQYF.

The chain links TRBV7-8 to TRBJ2-1, with D uncertain. The germline V gene encodes CDR1 SGHVS and CDR2 FQNEAQ. This CDR3 spans 13 amino acids. V was pared by 3 bases and J by 10 bases, with 13 bases between. In DNA form, the CDR3 reads TGTGCCAGCAGCTTTGGGCGGACCGCAGAGCAGTTCTTC. As protein: CASSFGRTAEQFF.

The chain has TRBV6-6 and TRBJ2-1, with D unresolved. The CDR3 runs to 15 residues. The germline gives CDR1 MNHNY, CDR2 SVGAGI (reference sequence). Trimming left V 0 bases short and J 0 bases short, with 6 bases between. This CDR3 reads CASSYSESSYNEQFF. The CDR3 nucleotides read TGTGCCAGCAGTTACTCTGAGAGCTCCTACAATGAGCAGTTCTTC.

This chain connects TRBV7-8 to TRBJ2-3, with TRBD2 matching over 11 bases. This CDR3 has 17 amino acids. The trim removed 4 bases at V and 2 bases at J, leaving 8 bases unmatched. Germline V gene data show CDR1 as SGHVS and CDR2 as FQNEAQ. CDR3 nucleotide sequence: TGTGCCAGCAGCTCGTGGACTAGCGGGCGAAACACAGATACGCAGTATTTT. As protein: CASSSWTSGRNTDTQYF.

This chain uses TRBV3-1 with TRBJ1-1, with D tentatively TRBD1 (6 bases). This CDR3 is built from 15 residues. Germline V CDR1 and CDR2: LGHDT, YNNKEL (reference sequence). Deletions cut 4 bases from V and 6 bases from J, with 18 bases between. The DNA of the CDR3 is TGTGCCAGCAGCCTACGGGACATCACAACAGCTGAAGCTTTCTTT. Protein sequence: CASSLRDITTAEAFF.

J is TRBJ2-3 and V is TRBV9, with D unclear. This CDR3 has 15 amino acids. Trimming shortened V by 4 bases and J by 4 bases, and 16 bases separated the two germline ends. From germline, CDR1 is SGDLS and CDR2 YYNGEE. The CDR3 region is CASSPNLRPSDTQYF. CDR3 coding DNA: TGTGCCAGCAGCCCGAATCTGAGGCCTTCAGATACGCAGTATTTT.